This TCR beta chain was retrieved from a study of response to subunit inactivated influenza vaccine. TCRdb reanalysed the RT-PCR reads using MiXCR and keeps one entry per CDR3 protein. The data show a few hundred thousand distinct CDR3 sequences, with 11% to 15% seen just once and roughly 11% held by the top ten. V gave up 10 bases and J gave up 6 bases, with 18 bases separating them. Germline V gives CDR1 MDHEN, CDR2 SYDVKM. This CDR3 region has 14 residues. The source was PBMCs from blood, collected 11 to 12 days after vaccination. The V call is TRBV28, the J call TRBJ2-2; the D gene is possibly TRBD2 (6 bases). The TCR sequence derives from a man aged 50 to 59 who received an inactivated influenza vaccine. The CDR3 bases are TGTGCCACCCTCGCATCCGGGAGTGCCGGGGAGCTGTTTTTT. This gives the protein CATLASGSAGELFF. The whole variable domain, filled in from reference TRBV28 and TRBJ2-2, reads DVKVTQSSRYLVKRTGEKVFLECVQDMDHENMFWYRQDPGLGLRLIYFSYDVKMKEKGDIPEGYSVSREKKERFSLILESASTNQTSMYLCATLASGSAGELFFGEGSRLTVL.